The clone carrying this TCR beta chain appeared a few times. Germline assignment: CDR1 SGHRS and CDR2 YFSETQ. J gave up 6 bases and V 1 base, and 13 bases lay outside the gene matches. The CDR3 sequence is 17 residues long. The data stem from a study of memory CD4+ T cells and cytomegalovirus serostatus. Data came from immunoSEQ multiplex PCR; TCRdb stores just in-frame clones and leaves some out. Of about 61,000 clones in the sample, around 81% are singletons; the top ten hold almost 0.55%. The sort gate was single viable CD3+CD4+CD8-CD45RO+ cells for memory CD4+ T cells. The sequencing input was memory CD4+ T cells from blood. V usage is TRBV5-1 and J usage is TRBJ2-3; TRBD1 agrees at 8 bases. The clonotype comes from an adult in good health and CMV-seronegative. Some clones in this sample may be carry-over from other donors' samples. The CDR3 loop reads CASSLRARQGTSDTQYF. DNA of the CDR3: TGCGCCAGCAGCTTGAGGGCAAGACAGGGGACGAGTGATACGCAGTATTTT.